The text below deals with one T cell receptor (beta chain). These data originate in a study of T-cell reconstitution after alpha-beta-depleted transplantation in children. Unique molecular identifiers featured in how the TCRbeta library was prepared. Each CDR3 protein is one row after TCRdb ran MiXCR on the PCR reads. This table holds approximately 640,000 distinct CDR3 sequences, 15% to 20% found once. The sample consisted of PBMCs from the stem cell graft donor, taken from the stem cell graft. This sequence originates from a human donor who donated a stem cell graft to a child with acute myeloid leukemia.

The CDR3 loop is CASGRRTGATGELFF. CDR3 bases: TGTGCCAGCGGGCGGCGGACAGGGGCTACCGGGGAGCTGTTTTTT. V usage is TRBV6-1 and J usage is TRBJ2-2; 9 bases match TRBD1. V gave up 8 bases and J gave up 5 bases; unmatched junction bases: 9. Per germline, CDR1 MNHNS and CDR2 SASEGT. This CDR3 region has 15 residues.